The rows below give T cell receptor beta chains drawn from one sample of a study of Graves' ophthalmopathy and Graves' hyperthyroidism. TCRdb independently ran MiXCR on the multiplex PCR reads; one entry per CDR3 protein. Here the sample spans about 240,000 distinct CDR3 sequences, about 46% being singletons. Sequencing used peripheral blood. The receptors originated from an adult man with Graves' ophthalmopathy. Both conserved end residues are part of each CDR3. A D gene is named only where the DNA matches it firmly. Rows give clone size only sometimes, using once, few, many, or a class for an expanded clone.

v_call	j_call	clone_size	d_call	cdr3_nt	cdr3_aa
TRBV10-3	TRBJ2-2	NA	TRBD1	TGTGCCATCCGGACAGGGGGTCCCGGGGAGCTGTTTTTT	CAIRTGGPGELFF
TRBV20-1	TRBJ2-7	few	NA	TGCAGTGCTAGAGATCCTGTCAGGATCTACGAGCAGTACTTC	CSARDPVRIYEQYF
TRBV24-1	TRBJ1-5	once	NA	TGTGCCACCAGTGCGGGCTATAGCAATCAGCCCCAGCATTTT	CATSAGYSNQPQHF
TRBV20-1	TRBJ1-1	NA	NA	TGCAGTGCTAGCGGGGCGGGGGACTCGAACACTGAAGCTTTCTTT	CSASGAGDSNTEAFF
TRBV19	TRBJ1-1	few	NA	TGTGCCAGTATAGGAAAGGGGCCAAGTGAAGCTTTCTTT	CASIGKGPSEAFF
TRBV7-9	TRBJ2-7	few	NA	TGTGCCAGCAGCTCCTCGGACAGAACCTACGAGCAGTACTTC	CASSSSDRTYEQYF
TRBV7-9	TRBJ2-6	NA	NA	TGTGCCAGCAGCTTGGGGGACCCTGCCATACCTGGGGCCAACGTCCTGACTTTC	CASSLGDPAIPGANVLTF
TRBV19	TRBJ1-2	once	TRBD1	TGTGCCAGCAGTCGAGACGGGACAGGGGATGGCTACACCTTC	CASSRDGTGDGYTF
TRBV20-1	TRBJ1-2	NA	TRBD1	TGCAGTGCTAGTGGGCAGGGGGAGACTGGCTACACCTTC	CSASGQGETGYTF
TRBV29-1	TRBJ2-6	NA	NA	TGCAGCGTGCGGAGAGGGGCCTCTGGGGCCAACGTCCTGACTTTC	CSVRRGASGANVLTF
TRBV25-1	TRBJ1-2	NA	NA	TGTGCCAGCAGTGTCGGGGTCGGCTACACCTTC	CASSVGVGYTF
TRBV5-8	TRBJ1-2	NA	NA	TGTGCCAGCAGCTTGTGGAACTATGGCTACACCTTC	CASSLWNYGYTF
TRBV29-1	TRBJ2-7	NA	NA	TGCAGCGTTGAAGAAAGGAGGCGGCAGGGGTCGTTTATGTACGAGCAGTACTTC	CSVEERRRQGSFMYEQYF
TRBV28	TRBJ2-7	NA	NA	TGTGCCAGCAGTCCCAAACTAGGGTGGGAGCAGTACTTC	CASSPKLGWEQYF
TRBV2	TRBJ2-2	NA	NA	TGTGCCAGCATCTCTGGCAGGGAGGCGAACACCGGGGAGCTGTTTTTT	CASISGREANTGELFF
TRBV10-3	TRBJ2-2	many	NA	TGTGCCATCAGTGGAGGGTCCGGCGGGGAGCTGTTTTTT	CAISGGSGGELFF
TRBV29-1	TRBJ1-1	NA	TRBD1	TGCAGCGTTGAAAACACAGGGGGTGCGCGCACTGAAGCTTTCTTT	CSVENTGGARTEAFF